The present TCR beta chain was sequenced within a study of blood T cell repertoires in COVID-19. Study-level information: Italy, Spain and the United States were the sources of the convalescent and acute COVID-19 samples.

Clones were read by immunoSEQ multiplex PCR, and TCRdb kept only the in-frame ones, dropping some. The profile covers about 220,000 clones, with approximately 82% appearing a single time and 3.5% to 4% taken by the ten largest. Sequencing was done on a sample of peripheral blood. The receptor comes from a woman aged 80 or over with acute or convalescent COVID-19.

CDR3 region: CASSQDPGGWTEAFF. As DNA, the CDR3 is TGTGCCAGCAGCCAAGATCCAGGGGGCTGGACTGAAGCTTTCTTT. This chain connects TRBV14 to TRBJ1-1; 8 bases are shared with TRBD1. The CDR3 totals 15 residues. Trimming at V came to 0 bases and at J to 5 bases, leaving 5 bases not matched to a gene. The germline V gene encodes CDR1 SGHDN and CDR2 FVKESK. Supplemented by reference TRBV14 and TRBJ1-1, the full variable domain reads EAGVTQFPSHSVIEKGQTVTLRCDPISGHDNLYWYRRVMGKEIKFLLHFVKESKQDESGMPNNRFLAERTGGTYSTLKVQPAELEDSGVYFCASSQDPGGWTEAFFGQGTRLTVV.